These 16 T cell receptor beta chains share one sample of origin, sequenced in a study of neurological immune-mediated disorders. TCRdb reprocessed the 5' RACE reads via MiXCR and lists one record per CDR3 protein. The top ten clones hold more than 6% of a sample with fewer than 35,000 distinct CDR3 sequences, about 3% of them seen once. Source material: PBMCs. The receptors shown here come from a woman in her 30s with multiple sclerosis.

This clonotype showed up many times. Sequence at one end of the junction differs from germline and may be a read error. The J gene is TRBJ2-7, the V gene TRBV2; D is possibly TRBD1 (5 bases). The CDR3 length is 15 residues. Germline V CDR1 and CDR2: SNHLY, FYNNEI. DNA for the CDR3: TGTGCCAGCAGGGTGCAGGGTGGAATCTCCAACGAGCAGTACTTC. Translated, it gives CASRVQGGISNEQYF.

This clonotype showed up many times. This sequence joins TRBV7-2 and TRBJ1-1, with 8 bases fitting TRBD1. This CDR3 comprises 14 residues. Germline CDR1 SGHTA, CDR2 FQGNSA. With V trimmed by 4 bases and J by 1 base, 2 bases remained unmatched. CDR3 sequence: CASSYTGGNTEAFF. The CDR3 region has the DNA TGTGCCAGCAGCTACACAGGGGGGAACACTGAAGCTTTCTTT.

This clonotype was seen ten or more times. The V call is TRBV20-1, the J call TRBJ2-5; possibly TRBD2 for D (7 bases). This CDR3 has 14 amino acids. The germline V gene encodes CDR1 DFQATT and CDR2 SNEGSKA (reference sequence). V was pared by 6 bases and J by 4 bases, with 18 bases between. CDR3 loop: CSAGGGFTGETQYF. CDR3 sequence (DNA): TGCAGTGCAGGCGGGGGCTTTACTGGAGAGACCCAGTACTTC.

This clonotype came up many times. The rearrangement links TRBV7-6 to TRBJ1-1; D is unclear. V lost 2 bases and J 3 bases, leaving 7 bases between the germline ends. Germline V gives CDR1 SGHVS, CDR2 FNYEAQ. This CDR3 is 13 amino acids long. The CDR3 DNA is TGTGCCAGCAGCTTAAACACCTACACTGAAGCTTTCTTT. It translates to CASSLNTYTEAFF.

This clonotype has just a few counts. This may come from a read error, since a much larger clone is one base off. The V call is TRBV28, the J call TRBJ2-4, with D possibly matching TRBD2 (6 bases). This CDR3 contains 12 residues. The germline V gene encodes CDR1 MDHEN and CDR2 SYDVKM. V gave up 5 bases and J gave up 14 bases, with 16 bases separating them. The chain's CDR3 is CASSIKPGLKYF. In DNA, the CDR3 is TGTGCCAGCAGTATTAAACCGGGACTTAAGTACTTC.

The table lists this clonotype with many counts. The chain joins TRBV15 to TRBJ2-3; no firm D call. The CDR3 loop spans 15 amino acids. Per germline, CDR1 LNHNV and CDR2 YYDKDF (reference sequence). The V and J ends lost 5 bases and 0 bases respectively, with 12 bases between them. The CDR3, as DNA: TGTGCCACCAGCCTCCGGGCCCCAAGCACAGATACGCAGTATTTT. Residues: CATSLRAPSTDTQYF.

This clonotype is labeled as medium-sized. The J gene is TRBJ2-1, the V gene TRBV9; D not certain. This CDR3 has 17 residues. CDR1 is SGDLS and CDR2 is YYNGEE in the germline V gene. V was trimmed by 0 bases and J by 2 bases, leaving 15 bases between them. The CDR3 bases are TGTGCCAGCAGCGTAGAACCAAGGGCGAATGCCTACAATGAGCAGTTCTTC. It is translated as CASSVEPRANAYNEQFF.

This clonotype was detected ten times or more. This chain joins TRBV4-3 and TRBJ2-1, with 13 bases that match TRBD2. This CDR3 contains 18 residues. V shed 0 bases, J shed 7 bases, and the junction held 9 bases outside the gene matches. Germline-derived CDR1 and CDR2 are LGHNA and YSLEER. This CDR3 reads CASSQEGLAGVGVNEQFF. The CDR3 bases are TGCGCCAGCAGCCAAGAAGGACTAGCGGGAGTTGGGGTAAATGAGCAGTTCTTC.

This clonotype has at least ten counts. V is TRBV28 and J is TRBJ1-1; 7 bases are shared with TRBD1. The CDR3 is made up of 13 amino acids. After removal of 7 bases from V and 3 bases from J, the junction contained 5 bases not matched to a gene. Germline lookup yields CDR1 MDHEN and CDR2 SYDVKM. This CDR3 is CASKKTGYTEAFF. The CDR3 nucleotides read TGTGCCAGCAAAAAGACAGGGTACACTGAAGCTTTCTTT.

In this sample, this clonotype turned up many times. The chain is built from TRBV3-1 and TRBJ2-3; D ambiguous. Germline V gene data show CDR1 as LGHDT and CDR2 as YNNKEL (reference sequence). The CDR3 consists of 16 residues. V shed 0 bases and J shed 1 base, with 11 bases lying between them. In DNA form, the CDR3 reads TGTGCCAGCAGCCAAGATACGGGTCTGGGCACAGATACGCAGTATTTT. It yields the protein CASSQDTGLGTDTQYF.

The rearrangement links TRBV7-2 to TRBJ1-4; tentatively, D is TRBD1 (5 bases). CDR3 size: 15 residues. Germline V gene lookup returns CDR1 SGHTA and CDR2 FQGNSA. The V end was cut by 6 bases, the J end by 7 bases, with 18 bases between. The CDR3, as DNA: TGTGCCAGCAGATTGACAGCCTACCTGGGTGAAAAACTGTTTTTT. As protein: CASRLTAYLGEKLFF.

A note on this clonotype: The conserved final phenylalanine or tryptophan is absent from the CDR3, which likely points to a read error. It is unclear where the CDR3 begins or ends on the DNA, so no DNA is shown, and the CDR3 is as TCRdb lists it. CDR3 in amino acids: CASSQDSVARRYL. J is TRBJ2-7 and V is TRBV7-8; the D call TRBD2 from the table was never checked on the DNA. The CDR3 extends over 13 residues, inclusive of both ends. CDR1 SGHVS and CDR2 FQNEAQ come from the germline V gene.

Relative to its sample, this clonotype is medium-sized (0.01 to 0.1%). V and J are TRBV28 and TRBJ2-3, with TRBD2 matching over 9 bases. Unmatched junction bases numbered 6, after V lost 8 bases and J lost 0 bases. The CDR3 loop spans 15 amino acids. Germline CDR1 reads MDHEN; CDR2 reads SYDVKM. CDR3 nucleotides: TGTGCCAGCTGGACTCTAGCGGGAAGCACAGATACGCAGTATTTT. As protein: CASWTLAGSTDTQYF.

In its sample, this clonotype ranks as medium-sized. This CDR3 is CASSTQPGQSYEQYF. The CDR3 DNA reads as TGCGCCAGCAGCACCCAACCGGGACAATCCTACGAGCAGTACTTC. V gene TRBV5-1 combines with J gene TRBJ2-7, with D possibly matching TRBD1 (6 bases). Germline V gene data show CDR1 as SGHRS and CDR2 as YFSETQ. V was pared by 4 bases and J by 1 base, with 15 bases between. This CDR3 contains 15 residues.

A word on this clonotype: Being one base from a much bigger clone, this may be a read error. The chain links TRBV20-1 to TRBJ2-7; tentative D call: TRBD2 (5 bases). Germline loops: CDR1 DFQATT, CDR2 SNEGSKA (reference sequence). The CDR3 sequence is 13 residues long. Here the CDR3 reads CIARVYSRDEQYF. CDR3 DNA sequence: TGCATTGCTAGAGTCTATTCGCGGGACGAGCAGTACTTC.

This clonotype was observed many times. V and J are TRBV7-2 and TRBJ2-7; D possibly matches TRBD1 or TRBD2 (5 bases each). V gave up 4 bases and J gave up 5 bases, with 15 bases separating them. Germline V CDR1 and CDR2: SGHTA, FQGNSA. The CDR3 sequence is 14 residues long. Here the CDR3 reads CASSYGRESNEQYF. The CDR3 nucleotides read TGTGCCAGCAGCTACGGCAGGGAGTCCAACGAGCAGTACTTC. The entire variable domain, with the rest obtained from reference TRBV7-2 and TRBJ2-7, is as follows: GAGVSQSPSNKVTEKGKDVELRCDPISGHTALYWYRQSLGQGLEFLIYFQGNSAPDKSGLPSDRFSAERTGGSVSTLTIQRTQQEDSAVYLCASSYGRESNEQYFGPGTRLTVT.